These 10 T cell receptor beta chains came from one sample sequenced in a study of technical replicates of blood from several donors. Sequenced by immunoSEQ multiplex PCR; TCRdb stores in-frame clones only, minus some. The repertoire has 80,000 to 95,000 clones, 94% of them found once; the top ten carry roughly 0.28%. Sequencing was carried out using T cells isolated from PBMCs. These receptors were collected from a human donor in good health.

This chain uses TRBV2 with TRBJ2-7, with 11 bases identical to TRBD1. The germline V gene encodes CDR1 SNHLY and CDR2 FYNNEI. V lost 7 bases and J lost 3; bases outside the gene matches: 5. The CDR3 is 14 residues long. CDR3 protein: CASTPGQGGYEQYF. As DNA, the CDR3 is TGTGCCAGCACCCCGGGACAGGGGGGCTACGAGCAGTACTTC.

The chain couples TRBV6-1 to TRBJ1-2; no definite D call. The CDR3 is made up of 15 amino acids. CDR1 and CDR2 from the germline V gene are MNHNS and SASEGT. V lost 1 base and J 5 bases, leaving 14 bases between the germline ends. Written as DNA, the CDR3 is TGTGCCAGCAGTGAAGTAATCACTAGCTCGTATGGCTACACCTTC. Encoded protein: CASSEVITSSYGYTF.

The V gene is TRBV4-1, the J gene TRBJ2-1; 8 bases fit TRBD1. Germline CDR1 and CDR2: MGHRA and YSYEKL. This CDR3 has 18 residues. V was clipped by 5 bases and J by 2 bases; unmatched bases: 14. CDR3 protein: CASSGLTGGSSTYNEQFF. As DNA, the CDR3 is TGCGCCAGCAGCGGTCTTACAGGGGGTTCCAGCACCTACAATGAGCAGTTCTTC.

This clone was seen just once. The chain is built from TRBV2 and TRBJ1-2, with a weak D call TRBD1 (5 bases). The V end was cut by 8 bases, the J end by 7 bases, with 11 bases between. Looked up from germline, CDR1 is SNHLY and CDR2 is FYNNEI. The CDR3 extends over 11 amino acids. The CDR3 here is CASFGGTGYTF. DNA for the CDR3: TGTGCCAGCTTTGGGGGGACTGGCTACACCTTC.

The chain recombines TRBV6-6 with TRBJ2-5; perhaps TRBD1 as D (5 bases). Deletions cut 6 bases from V and 5 bases from J, with 19 bases between. CDR3 length equals 15 residues. CDR1 and CDR2 (germline): MNHNY, SVGAGI (reference sequence). CDR3 sequence (DNA): TGTGCCAGCAGGGGGATGGGCAGGGTCGTGGAGACCCAGTACTTC. This codes for CASRGMGRVVETQYF.

CDR3 sequence reads: CASSYRGGYDEQFF. CDR3 coding DNA: TGTGCCAGCAGTTACAGGGGGGGCTATGATGAGCAGTTCTTC. The chain links TRBV6-6 to TRBJ2-1; tentative D call: TRBD2 (7 bases). Deletions cut 2 bases from V and 8 bases from J, with 13 bases between. This CDR3 region has 14 residues. CDR1 is MNHNY and CDR2 is SVGAGI in the germline V gene (reference sequence).

This clone came up once. This chain joins TRBV6-5 and TRBJ1-1; maybe TRBD1 (6 bases). Germline-derived CDR1 and CDR2 are MNHEY and SVGAGI. The CDR3 has 15 residues. V dropped 7 bases and J dropped 1 base, with 16 bases sitting between them. CDR3 residues: CASTLRGASNTEAFF. DNA for the CDR3: TGTGCCAGCACCTTACGGGGGGCTTCGAACACTGAAGCTTTCTTT.

The chain employs TRBV6-1 and TRBJ2-2, with 12 positions matching TRBD1. Germline V gene lookup returns CDR1 MNHNS and CDR2 SASEGT. CDR3 length: 16 residues. J lost 9 bases, V lost 4 bases, and 9 bases had no gene match. This chain's CDR3 is CASSGAWGQGAWELFF. The CDR3, as DNA: TGTGCCAGCAGTGGAGCCTGGGGACAGGGGGCATGGGAGCTGTTTTTT.

The V gene is TRBV10-2, the J gene TRBJ1-5, with 9 bases that match TRBD1. CDR1 is WSHSY, CDR2 SAAADI, per germline. Trimming at V came to 6 bases and at J to 6 bases, leaving 12 bases not matched to a gene. The CDR3 totals 16 residues. This CDR3 is CASRPNPGQGIQPQHF. CDR3 bases: TGCGCCAGCAGGCCTAACCCGGGACAGGGAATTCAGCCCCAGCATTTT.

The rearrangement joins TRBV28 to TRBJ2-6; no clear D. The CDR3 sequence is 13 residues long. V was pared by 3 bases and J by 2 bases, with 2 bases between. The germline V gene encodes CDR1 MDHEN and CDR2 SYDVKM. CDR3 residues: CASSFAGANVLTF. For the CDR3, the DNA is TGTGCCAGCAGTTTCGCTGGGGCCAACGTCCTGACTTTC.